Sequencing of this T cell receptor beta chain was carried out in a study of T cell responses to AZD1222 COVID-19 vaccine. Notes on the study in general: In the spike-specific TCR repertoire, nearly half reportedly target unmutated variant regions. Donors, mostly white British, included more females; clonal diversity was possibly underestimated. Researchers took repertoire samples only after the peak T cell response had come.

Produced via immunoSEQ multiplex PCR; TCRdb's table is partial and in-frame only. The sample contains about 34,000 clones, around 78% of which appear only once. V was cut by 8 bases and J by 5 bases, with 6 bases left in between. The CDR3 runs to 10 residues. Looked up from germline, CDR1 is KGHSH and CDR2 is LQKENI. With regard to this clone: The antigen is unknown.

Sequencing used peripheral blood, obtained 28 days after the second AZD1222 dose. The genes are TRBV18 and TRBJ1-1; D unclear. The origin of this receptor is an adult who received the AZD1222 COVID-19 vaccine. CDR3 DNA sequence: TGTGCCAGCAGGACGACTGAAGCTTTCTTT. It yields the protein CASRTTEAFF.